The rows below give T cell receptor beta chains drawn from one sample of a study of OX40 agonist ivuxolimab in advanced cancers. Libraries were prepared by immunoSEQ multiplex PCR; TCRdb keeps only in-frame clonotypes and omits some of them. The table shows more than 45,000 clones, with more than 75% occurring only once. The input for sequencing was CD4+ or CD8+ T cells sorted from blood, taken in a trial of the OX40 agonist ivuxolimab. All receptors come from an adult with an advanced solid tumor such as melanoma, head and neck, liver or kidney cancer. The CDR3 runs from the conserved cysteine through the conserved F or W. The order of the fields is clone size, J gene, D gene, V gene, CDR3 protein, CDR3 DNA. A D gene is named only where the DNA matches it firmly. Only part of the rows carry a size: once, few, many, or a class if the clone is expanded.

. TRBJ2-5 . TRBV5-4 CASSLRAGAYQETQYF TGTGCCAGCAGCTTGAGGGCGGGGGCGTATCAAGAGACCCAGTACTTC
once TRBJ2-3 TRBD1 TRBV2 CASSEGTGSPDTQYF TGTGCCAGCAGTGAAGGGACAGGGTCCCCAGATACGCAGTATTTT
. TRBJ1-2 . TRBV9 CASSAQVGGYTF TGTGCCAGCAGTGCACAGGTTGGTGGCTACACCTTC
once TRBJ2-1 TRBD2 TRBV14 CASSQGLAGYNEQFF TGTGCCAGCAGCCAGGGACTAGCGGGCTACAATGAGCAGTTCTTC
. TRBJ1-2 . TRBV7-9 CASREQSNYGYTF TGTGCCAGCAGGGAACAGAGTAACTATGGCTACACCTTC
. TRBJ2-7 TRBD1 TRBV4-2 CASSPSPGGEVHEQYF TGTGCCAGCAGCCCCTCCCCAGGGGGCGAGGTCCACGAGCAGTACTTC
. TRBJ2-6 TRBD1 TRBV19 CASSKRDRGSGANVLTF TGTGCCAGTAGTAAACGGGACAGAGGCTCTGGGGCCAACGTCCTGACTTTC
. TRBJ2-5 TRBD1 TRBV2 CASISQGRETQYF TGTGCCAGCATCTCACAGGGGCGGGAGACCCAGTACTTC
. TRBJ2-4 . TRBV27 CATREVAKNIQYF TGTGCCACACGGGAAGTAGCCAAAAACATTCAGTACTTC
few TRBJ2-7 . TRBV10-1 CASSSRQAPYEQYF TGCGCCAGCTCCTCGCGACAGGCCCCCTACGAGCAGTACTTC
. TRBJ2-2 . TRBV21-1 CANPGQVATGELFF TGTGCCAACCCGGGACAGGTGGCCACCGGGGAGCTGTTTTTT
once TRBJ2-2 . TRBV6-4 CASSDWADTGELFF TGTGCCAGCAGTGATTGGGCGGACACCGGGGAGCTGTTTTTT
. TRBJ1-3 TRBD1 TRBV5-1 CASSRGQEGNTIYF TGCGCCAGCAGCCGGGGACAGGAGGGAAACACCATATATTTT
once TRBJ1-5 . TRBV6-6 CASSNQLREQPQHF TGTGCCAGCAGTAACCAACTAAGGGAACAGCCCCAGCATTTT
few TRBJ1-1 . TRBV5-5 CASSFGGRGNTEAFF TGTGCCAGCAGCTTTGGGGGACGGGGGAACACTGAAGCTTTCTTT
once TRBJ1-1 TRBD1 TRBV5-1 CASCRGTVNTEAFF TGCGCCAGCTGTCGGGGGACAGTGAACACTGAAGCTTTCTTT
. TRBJ1-2 TRBD1 TRBV27 CASSFMGQEAYGYTF TGTGCCAGCAGTTTCATGGGACAGGAGGCCTATGGCTACACCTTC
. TRBJ2-1 TRBD1 TRBV2 CASSEGQGIYNEQFF TGTGCCAGCAGTGAAGGACAGGGGATCTACAATGAGCAGTTCTTC
few TRBJ2-7 TRBD1 TRBV7-9 CASSSQGAAYEQYF TGTGCCAGCAGCTCCCAGGGGGCAGCCTACGAGCAGTACTTC
. TRBJ1-5 TRBD1 TRBV7-3 CASSSRQGEPQHF TGTGCCAGCAGCTCACGACAGGGTGAGCCCCAGCATTTT
. TRBJ2-3 . TRBV7-9 CASSDTRDTQYF TGTGCCAGCAGCGATACGCGAGATACGCAGTATTTT
. TRBJ1-1 TRBD1 TRBV4-3 CASSQGQGALAEAFF TGCGCCAGCAGCCAGGGACAGGGGGCATTGGCTGAAGCTTTCTTT
. TRBJ2-3 . TRBV10-3 CAISDGRRTDTQYF TGTGCCATCAGTGACGGACGGCGCACAGATACGCAGTATTTT
. TRBJ1-5 . TRBV15 CATSRGQGFRDNQPQHF TGTGCCACCAGCAGAGGGCAGGGGTTCAGGGACAATCAGCCCCAGCATTTT
. TRBJ2-7 TRBD2 TRBV5-1 CASSLSTSESYEQYF TGCGCCAGCAGCTTATCGACTAGCGAGTCCTACGAGCAGTACTTC
. TRBJ2-3 . TRBV29-1 CSVVSVSQYF TGCAGCGTTGTTAGCGTTTCGCAGTATTTT
few TRBJ1-2 . TRBV12-5 CASAPDSSTGYTF TGTGCTAGTGCTCCGGACAGTTCGACGGGCTACACCTTC
. TRBJ1-3 . TRBV7-7 CASSVSLAYGNTIYF TGTGCCAGCAGCGTCTCATTGGCCTATGGAAACACCATATATTTT
once TRBJ1-4 . TRBV6-4 CASSDSIGPTNEKLFF TGTGCCAGCAGTGACTCGATAGGGCCAACTAATGAAAAACTGTTTTTT
. TRBJ1-4 . TRBV2 CASSERERGEKLFF TGTGCCAGCAGTGAAAGGGAAAGGGGTGAAAAACTGTTTTTT
once TRBJ1-6 TRBD1 TRBV5-4 CASSLSNRGNSPLHF TGTGCCAGCAGCTTGTCAAACAGGGGAAATTCACCCCTCCACTTT
. TRBJ1-1 TRBD1 TRBV9 CASRAGTGLNTEAFF TGTGCCAGCAGAGCCGGGACAGGCCTGAACACTGAAGCTTTCTTT
few TRBJ1-1 . TRBV11-2 CASSLGRENTEAFF TGTGCCAGCAGTCTGGGGCGGGAGAACACTGAAGCTTTCTTT
. TRBJ1-3 . TRBV10-2 CASSNTRGNTIYF TGCGCCAGCAGTAACACTCGGGGAAACACCATATATTTT
. TRBJ1-4 . TRBV2 CASSDLVLGAFATNEKLFF TGTGCCAGCAGTGATTTGGTCTTGGGGGCCTTTGCAACTAATGAAAAACTGTTTTTT
. TRBJ1-2 . TRBV6-5 CASSYERQSGYGYTF TGTGCCAGCAGTTACGAGCGACAAAGCGGCTATGGCTACACCTTC
. TRBJ2-5 . TRBV15 CATSRDLGLVQETQYF TGTGCCACCAGCAGAGATCTGGGACTGGTGCAAGAGACCCAGTACTTC
. TRBJ1-4 . TRBV6-1 CASHKLRGDEKLFF TGTGCCAGCCACAAACTCCGGGGTGACGAAAAACTGTTTTTT
. TRBJ2-7 . TRBV10-3 CAIRRGDSLLDEQYF TGTGCCATCAGACGGGGGGACAGCCTCCTGGACGAGCAGTACTTC
. TRBJ2-1 TRBD1 TRBV7-6 CASSLTGEPYNERFF TGTGCCAGCAGCTTGACAGGGGAGCCCTACAATGAGCGGTTCTTC
. TRBJ1-3 . TRBV2 CASRDRSGGFSGNTIYF TGTGCCAGCAGGGATCGCAGCGGGGGGTTCTCTGGAAACACCATATATTTT
once TRBJ2-7 TRBD1 TRBV19 CASSKRDSPYEQYF TGTGCCAGTAGTAAGAGGGACAGTCCATACGAGCAGTACTTC
. TRBJ2-3 TRBD2 TRBV6-4 CASSQLAGGRTDTQYF TGTGCCAGCAGTCAACTAGCGGGGGGGCGCACAGATACGCAGTATTTT
. TRBJ2-6 TRBD2 TRBV6-1 CASREPGLADSGANVLTF TGTGCCAGCAGAGAACCGGGACTAGCGGACTCTGGGGCCAACGTCCTGACTTTC
. TRBJ1-2 TRBD1 TRBV7-9 CASSLVMRQGAYGYTF TGTGCCAGCAGCTTAGTAATGCGACAGGGGGCCTATGGCTACACCTTC
few TRBJ1-2 . TRBV6-1 CASRHRDNYGYTF TGTGCCAGCCGACACCGCGATAACTATGGCTACACCTTC